This TCR beta chain was identified during a study of shared clonotypes between healthy human individuals. Overall study: The cohort comprised a couple of women and a few men. Their ages spanned 18 to 49 years. The study used three CD4 naive, three CD4 memory, two CD8 naive and one CD8 memory plate per donor.

Here immunoSEQ multiplex PCR was the method, and the copy in TCRdb shows in-frame clones only, minus some. The sample records under 1,100,000 clones, approximately 76% being singletons. The V end was cut by 5 bases, the J end by 3 bases, with 11 bases between. CDR3 size: 13 residues. CDR1 is GTSNPN and CDR2 is SVGIG in the germline V gene (reference sequence). The V and J genes are TRBV30 and TRBJ1-5; maybe TRBD1 (6 bases). Input material: memory CD4+ T cells sorted from blood. Subset here: CD45RA-negative fraction. This receptor was identified in a man younger than 35 in good health. The CDR3 DNA is TGTGCCTGGGCGGACAGCCCCAATCAGCCCCAGCATTTT. It yields the protein CAWADSPNQPQHF.